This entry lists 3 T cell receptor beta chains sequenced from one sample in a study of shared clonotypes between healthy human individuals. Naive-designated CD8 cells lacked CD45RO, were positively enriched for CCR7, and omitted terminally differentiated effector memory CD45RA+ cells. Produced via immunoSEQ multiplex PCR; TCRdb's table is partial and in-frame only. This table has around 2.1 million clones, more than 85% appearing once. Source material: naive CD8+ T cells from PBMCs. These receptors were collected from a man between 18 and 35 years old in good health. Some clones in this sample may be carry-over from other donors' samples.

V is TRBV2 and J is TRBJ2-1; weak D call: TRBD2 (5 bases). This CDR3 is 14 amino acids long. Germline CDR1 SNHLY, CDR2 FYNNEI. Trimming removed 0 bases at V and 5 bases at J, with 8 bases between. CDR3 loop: CASSEALGDNEQFF. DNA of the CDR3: TGTGCCAGCAGTGAAGCCCTGGGAGACAATGAGCAGTTCTTC.

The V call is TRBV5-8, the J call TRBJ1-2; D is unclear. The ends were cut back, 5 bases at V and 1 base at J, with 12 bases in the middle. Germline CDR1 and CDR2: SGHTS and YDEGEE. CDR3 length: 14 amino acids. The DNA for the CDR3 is TGTGCCAGCAGAGTAATAGGGATTAACTATGGCTACACCTTC. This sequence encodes CASRVIGINYGYTF.

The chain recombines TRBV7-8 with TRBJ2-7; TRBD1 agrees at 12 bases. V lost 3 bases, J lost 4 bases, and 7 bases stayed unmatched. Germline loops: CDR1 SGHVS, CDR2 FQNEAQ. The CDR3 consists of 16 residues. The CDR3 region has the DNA TGTGCCAGCAGCTTGAGCCCGGGACAGGGGGCTTACGAGCAGTACTTC. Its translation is CASSLSPGQGAYEQYF.